Described below is a single TCR beta chain sequence and its context. Antigen: not known. The sample is drawn from a study of PD-L1 blockade in urothelial cancer. Across the whole study: Chemotherapy regimens numbering 0 to 3 had been given to patients. Peripheral blood specimens exhibited a median yield of approximately 150,000 T cells. Analyses used blood from 3 weeks (second dose) and 6 weeks after treatment start.

Findings and limits, study-wide: Pretreatment TCR clonality in blood, when below the median, was predictive of better survival.

Some clones are missing from TCRdb's copy, which holds only in-frame ones; the method was immunoSEQ multiplex PCR. The profile shows 85,000 to 95,000 clones, 90% of them singletons. Between the trimmed V and J ends, which lost 2 bases and 0 bases, there was a span of 11 bases. CDR3 length equals 15 residues. Germline V lookup: CDR1 SNHLY, CDR2 FYNNEI. Time point reported: pretreatment peripheral blood. The sequenced sample was PBMCs, obtained around atezolizumab (anti-PD-L1) treatment. The TCR comes from a man aged 60 to 69 with urothelial cancer. The V gene is TRBV2, the J gene TRBJ2-7; D is possibly TRBD1 (6 bases). In nucleotides, the CDR3 is TGTGCCAGCAGTGAAACCGCGGACAGCTCCTACGAGCAGTACTTC. Translating it yields CASSETADSSYEQYF.